This T cell receptor beta chain was identified during a study of OX40 agonist ivuxolimab in advanced cancers. Study overall: Patients received the agonistic anti-OX40 (CD134) antibody ivuxolimab. Study conclusions and caveats: On average, CD8+ T cells showed a greater number of expanded clones than CD4+.

The CDR3 extends over 18 amino acids. Germline CDR1 is SGHVS and CDR2 is FNYEAQ. Losses at the gene ends were 5 bases for V and 2 bases for J; bases not matched to a gene: 12. As to this clone: Its target is not known.

Autoimmune disease history or systemic immunosuppression led to patients being barred. Produced via immunoSEQ multiplex PCR; TCRdb's table is partial and in-frame only. The sample consists of nearly 110,000 clones, 85% to 95% of them appearing once. The sequences come from CD4+ or CD8+ T cells sorted from blood, collected in a trial of the OX40 agonist ivuxolimab. This chain joins TRBV7-6 and TRBJ2-5, with 12 nucleotides matching TRBD2. The TCR originated in an adult with an advanced solid tumor such as melanoma, head and neck, liver or kidney cancer. The CDR3 DNA sequence: TGTGCCAGCAGCAGGCTAGCGGGAGGGTCCTTATTACAAGAGACCCAGTACTTC. Protein sequence: CASSRLAGGSLLQETQYF.